This T cell receptor beta chain was sequenced during a study of T cell responses to AZD1222 COVID-19 vaccine. Whether given at about 4 or about 12 weeks, second doses were pooled. Clones were sequenced by immunoSEQ multiplex PCR, and TCRdb holds only the in-frame ones, with some missing. The profile shows some 170,000 clones, 80% to 95% of them singletons. Findings of the study overall: Mostly white British, mostly female donors; authors suggested clonal diversity may be underestimated. Vaccine-associated CD4 TCRs ranged over spike, dominating at 160-218 and 743-854. Rises in breadth and depth of Spike-specific TCRs came after two AZD1222 doses.

Comments on this clone: Its target is not known.

CDR1 is LNHDA and CDR2 is SQIVND in the germline V gene (reference sequence). V lost 1 base and J lost 2; bases outside the gene matches: 9. The CDR3 is made up of 18 amino acids. This TCR derives from an adult who received the AZD1222 COVID-19 vaccine. V gene TRBV19 combines with J gene TRBJ1-5; 9 positions match TRBD1. Sequences were derived from peripheral blood, sampled 28 days after the second AZD1222 dose. The CDR3 is CASSIVTPRTGGNQPQHF. The CDR3 DNA reads TGTGCCAGTAGTATAGTTACCCCGCGGACAGGGGGCAATCAGCCCCAGCATTTT.